This T cell receptor beta chain was sequenced during a study of cytomegalovirus exposure and HLA in healthy donors. Study information: A previous analysis identified 100 million to 120 million unique TCR beta sequences derived from roughly 180 million T cells.

The PCR made use of 60 Vbeta and 13 Jbeta primers. Generated by immunoSEQ multiplex PCR, the TCRdb table keeps only in-frame clones and is missing some. The data contain over 100,000 clones, roughly 89% of them singletons. Whole-study results and caveats: Upon later analysis, TCR association rates were observed to vary by HLA locus, being highest for DRB1 and lowest for HLA-C. According to an earlier analysis, most TCR beta V segments yielded productive rearrangements about 87% or about 30% of the time. Presence/absence analyses rested on an assumption that sequencing depth was roughly uniform across donors.

CDR1 and CDR2 (germline): SEHNR, FQNEAQ (reference sequence). CDR3 length equals 13 residues. Trimming took 4 bases from V and 7 from J; bases not matched to a gene: 1. A word on this clone: The antigen is not known.

Material for sequencing was PBMCs. This clonotype originated in a woman aged 25 to 39 in good health and CMV-seronegative. The chain has TRBV7-9 and TRBJ1-6, with 7 positions matching TRBD1. The CDR3 sequence: CASSSDRNSPLHF. The CDR3 DNA reads as TGTGCCAGCAGCTCGGACAGGAATTCACCCCTCCACTTT.